A selection of T cell receptor beta chains follows, all from one sample in a study of shared T cell receptors in the human thymus. Data came from immunoSEQ multiplex PCR; TCRdb stores just in-frame clones and leaves some out. Of around 730,000 clones listed, 75% to 90% are singletons. These data were also filed under a second study, of human thymus T cells.

Sequences were obtained from thymocytes. These receptors originate from a girl less than two years old with a congenital heart defect. Both conserved end residues are part of each CDR3. The order of the fields is clone size, V gene, J gene, D gene, CDR3 protein, CDR3 DNA. A D gene is named only where the DNA matches it firmly. A clone size is listed for some rows: how often the clone was seen (once, few, many), or a class if it is expanded.

abundance: -
v_gene: TRBV19
j_gene: TRBJ1-1
d_gene: -
CDR3aa: CASTPENTEAFF
CDR3nt: TGTGCCAGTACGCCAGAGAACACTGAAGCTTTCTTT

abundance: once
v_gene: TRBV2
j_gene: TRBJ1-6
d_gene: TRBD1
CDR3aa: CASSEIDRVGNSPLHF
CDR3nt: TGTGCCAGCAGTGAAATCGACAGGGTGGGGAATTCACCCCTCCACTTT

abundance: -
v_gene: TRBV4-3
j_gene: TRBJ1-2
d_gene: TRBD1
CDR3aa: CASSQTGAGYGYTF
CDR3nt: TGCGCCAGCAGCCAAACAGGGGCAGGGTATGGCTACACCTTC

abundance: -
v_gene: TRBV18
j_gene: TRBJ2-1
d_gene: -
CDR3aa: CASSPPPGQGYNEQFF
CDR3nt: TGTGCCAGCTCACCACCGCCGGGACAAGGTTACAATGAGCAGTTCTTC

abundance: -
v_gene: TRBV6-5
j_gene: TRBJ1-1
d_gene: -
CDR3aa: CASSYSGSPGVAEAFF
CDR3nt: TGTGCCAGCAGTTACTCCGGGAGTCCCGGAGTGGCTGAAGCTTTCTTT

abundance: -
v_gene: TRBV7-2
j_gene: TRBJ1-5
d_gene: TRBD1
CDR3aa: CASSLEGAANQPQHF
CDR3nt: TGTGCCAGCAGCTTAGAGGGGGCTGCTAATCAGCCCCAGCATTTT

abundance: -
v_gene: TRBV18
j_gene: TRBJ2-7
d_gene: TRBD1
CDR3aa: CASSHRDRELSYEQYF
CDR3nt: TGTGCCAGCTCCCATCGTGACAGGGAACTGTCCTACGAGCAGTACTTC

abundance: -
v_gene: TRBV6-1
j_gene: TRBJ2-3
d_gene: -
CDR3aa: CASSESPRMADTQYF
CDR3nt: TGTGCCAGCAGTGAGTCTCCTAGGATGGCAGATACGCAGTATTTT

abundance: few
v_gene: TRBV27
j_gene: TRBJ2-7
d_gene: TRBD2
CDR3aa: CASSPGLAEKSSYEQYF
CDR3nt: TGTGCCAGCAGTCCGGGACTAGCAGAGAAAAGCTCCTACGAGCAGTACTTC

abundance: -
v_gene: TRBV4-2
j_gene: TRBJ1-1
d_gene: -
CDR3aa: CASSQYGPGGPSTEAFF
CDR3nt: TGTGCCAGCAGCCAATATGGGCCAGGAGGGCCGAGCACTGAAGCTTTCTTT

abundance: -
v_gene: TRBV7-9
j_gene: TRBJ2-7
d_gene: -
CDR3aa: CASSPTGRGPYEQYF
CDR3nt: TGTGCCAGCAGCCCTACAGGGAGAGGTCCCTACGAGCAGTACTTC

abundance: -
v_gene: TRBV6-6
j_gene: TRBJ2-5
d_gene: -
CDR3aa: CASRPPGMRLETQYF
CDR3nt: TGTGCCAGCAGACCCCCAGGGATGAGGTTAGAGACCCAGTACTTC

abundance: -
v_gene: TRBV4-3
j_gene: TRBJ2-1
d_gene: TRBD1
CDR3aa: CASSQQGQGIFRNEQFF
CDR3nt: TGCGCCAGCAGCCAACAAGGACAGGGGATTTTTCGCAATGAGCAGTTCTTC

abundance: -
v_gene: TRBV2
j_gene: TRBJ1-2
d_gene: -
CDR3aa: CASRLRGSTHGYTF
CDR3nt: TGTGCCAGCAGGCTTCGGGGGAGTACCCATGGCTACACCTTC

abundance: -
v_gene: TRBV29-1
j_gene: TRBJ1-4
d_gene: -
CDR3aa: CSVGPVSSEKLFF
CDR3nt: TGCAGCGTTGGCCCGGTGTCGAGCGAAAAACTGTTTTTT

abundance: -
v_gene: TRBV11-2
j_gene: TRBJ1-2
d_gene: TRBD1
CDR3aa: CASSSRPNRGRNSGYTF
CDR3nt: TGTGCCAGCAGCTCCCGACCCAACAGGGGGCGAAACAGTGGCTACACCTTC

abundance: -
v_gene: TRBV14
j_gene: TRBJ2-1
d_gene: -
CDR3aa: CASSQGPAPVYNEQFF
CDR3nt: TGTGCCAGCAGCCAAGGGCCCGCTCCCGTCTACAATGAGCAGTTCTTC

abundance: -
v_gene: TRBV9
j_gene: TRBJ1-2
d_gene: -
CDR3aa: CASRRGFYGYTF
CDR3nt: TGTGCCAGCAGACGGGGGTTTTATGGCTACACCTTC

abundance: once
v_gene: TRBV9
j_gene: TRBJ1-1
d_gene: -
CDR3aa: CASSVPEGDGAFF
CDR3nt: TGTGCCAGCAGCGTACCCGAGGGGGATGGAGCTTTCTTT

abundance: -
v_gene: TRBV6-6
j_gene: TRBJ2-7
d_gene: -
CDR3aa: CASSRQGPWDEQYF
CDR3nt: TGTGCCAGCAGTCGTCAGGGCCCCTGGGACGAGCAGTACTTC

abundance: -
v_gene: TRBV5-8
j_gene: TRBJ1-2
d_gene: -
CDR3aa: CASSLDRHSYGYTF
CDR3nt: TGTGCCAGCAGCTTGGACAGGCACTCCTATGGCTACACCTTC

abundance: -
v_gene: TRBV6-4
j_gene: TRBJ2-3
d_gene: TRBD2
CDR3aa: CASSVSGDPDTQYF
CDR3nt: TGTGCCAGCAGCGTTAGCGGGGACCCAGATACGCAGTATTTT

abundance: once
v_gene: TRBV6-5
j_gene: TRBJ2-7
d_gene: -
CDR3aa: CASRITGKKEQYF
CDR3nt: TGTGCCAGCAGAATTACAGGGAAGAAAGAGCAGTACTTC

abundance: once
v_gene: TRBV19
j_gene: TRBJ1-2
d_gene: TRBD1
CDR3aa: CASRPTDRRLYGYTF
CDR3nt: TGTGCCAGTAGACCCACGGACAGGAGACTCTATGGCTACACCTTC

abundance: -
v_gene: TRBV18
j_gene: TRBJ1-2
d_gene: -
CDR3aa: CASSPSEDRANYGYTF
CDR3nt: TGTGCCAGCTCACCCTCCGAAGACAGAGCTAACTATGGCTACACCTTC

abundance: -
v_gene: TRBV6-1
j_gene: TRBJ2-2
d_gene: -
CDR3aa: CASSFRRSFTGELFF
CDR3nt: TGTGCCAGCAGTTTTCGGAGGTCCTTCACCGGGGAGCTGTTTTTT

abundance: -
v_gene: TRBV15
j_gene: TRBJ2-3
d_gene: -
CDR3aa: CATSREDKGRQEDTDTQYF
CDR3nt: TGTGCCACCAGCAGAGAGGACAAGGGGAGACAGGAGGACACAGATACGCAGTATTTT

abundance: -
v_gene: TRBV30
j_gene: TRBJ2-3
d_gene: TRBD2
CDR3aa: CAWSRGGGVSTDTQYF
CDR3nt: TGTGCCTGGAGTCGAGGCGGGGGGGTTAGCACAGATACGCAGTATTTT

abundance: -
v_gene: TRBV28
j_gene: TRBJ1-2
d_gene: -
CDR3aa: CASIDGRCHGYTF
CDR3nt: TGTGCCAGCATCGACGGGAGGTGCCATGGCTACACCTTC

abundance: -
v_gene: TRBV10-3
j_gene: TRBJ2-1
d_gene: TRBD2
CDR3aa: CAISEPGLAGYNEQFF
CDR3nt: TGTGCCATCAGTGAGCCCGGACTAGCGGGGTACAATGAGCAGTTCTTC

abundance: once
v_gene: TRBV5-1
j_gene: TRBJ1-2
d_gene: -
CDR3aa: CASSFVGDSDGYTF
CDR3nt: TGCGCCAGCAGCTTTGTTGGAGACTCCGACGGCTACACCTTC

abundance: -
v_gene: TRBV5-1
j_gene: TRBJ1-4
d_gene: -
CDR3aa: CASSLLGEGEKLFF
CDR3nt: TGCGCCAGCAGCTTGTTGGGGGAGGGTGAAAAACTGTTTTTT

abundance: -
v_gene: TRBV14
j_gene: TRBJ1-4
d_gene: TRBD1
CDR3aa: CASSQGQGSPEKLFF
CDR3nt: TGTGCCAGCAGCCAAGGACAGGGGTCTCCAGAAAAACTGTTTTTT

abundance: -
v_gene: TRBV13
j_gene: TRBJ1-2
d_gene: -
CDR3aa: CASNVRYGYTF
CDR3nt: TGTGCCAGCAACGTGCGGTATGGCTACACCTTC

abundance: -
v_gene: TRBV5-4
j_gene: TRBJ2-7
d_gene: -
CDR3aa: CASSSRPGTRYEQYF
CDR3nt: TGTGCCAGCAGCTCCCGTCCCGGGACACGGTACGAGCAGTACTTC

abundance: -
v_gene: TRBV27
j_gene: TRBJ1-1
d_gene: TRBD1
CDR3aa: CASSGQGQGGTEAFF
CDR3nt: TGTGCCAGCAGTGGACAGGGTCAGGGTGGCACTGAAGCTTTCTTT

abundance: -
v_gene: TRBV5-6
j_gene: TRBJ1-2
d_gene: -
CDR3aa: CASSLDVLLYGYTF
CDR3nt: TGTGCCAGCAGCTTGGACGTTTTACTCTATGGCTACACCTTC

abundance: -
v_gene: TRBV29-1
j_gene: TRBJ2-4
d_gene: TRBD1
CDR3aa: CSARAGTGKNIQYF
CDR3nt: TGCAGCGCCCGGGCGGGGACAGGAAAAAACATTCAGTACTTC

abundance: few
v_gene: TRBV5-6
j_gene: TRBJ1-5
d_gene: -
CDR3aa: CASSLVGDNQPQHF
CDR3nt: TGTGCCAGCAGCTTGGTAGGGGACAATCAGCCCCAGCATTTT

abundance: -
v_gene: TRBV2
j_gene: TRBJ1-2
d_gene: TRBD1
CDR3aa: CASRATGAPNYGYTF
CDR3nt: TGTGCCAGCAGAGCCACAGGGGCCCCAAACTATGGCTACACCTTC

abundance: -
v_gene: TRBV7-2
j_gene: TRBJ2-7
d_gene: -
CDR3aa: CASSLLADYYEQYF
CDR3nt: TGTGCCAGCAGCTTATTGGCGGATTACTACGAGCAGTACTTC

abundance: -
v_gene: TRBV15
j_gene: TRBJ1-2
d_gene: -
CDR3aa: CATSNIGRNGYTF
CDR3nt: TGTGCCACCAGCAATATAGGGAGGAATGGCTACACCTTC

abundance: -
v_gene: TRBV5-1
j_gene: TRBJ2-2
d_gene: -
CDR3aa: CASTQGGGSGELFF
CDR3nt: TGCGCCAGCACTCAGGGGGGCGGTTCCGGGGAGCTGTTTTTT

abundance: -
v_gene: TRBV27
j_gene: TRBJ1-1
d_gene: TRBD1
CDR3aa: CASSSRQGGNTEAFF
CDR3nt: TGTGCCAGCAGTTCGCGACAGGGTGGGAACACTGAAGCTTTCTTT

abundance: -
v_gene: TRBV7-2
j_gene: TRBJ2-3
d_gene: -
CDR3aa: CASSYATRTDTQYF
CDR3nt: TGTGCCAGCAGCTATGCTACCCGCACAGATACGCAGTATTTT

abundance: -
v_gene: TRBV5-1
j_gene: TRBJ1-1
d_gene: -
CDR3aa: CASSIDTEAFF
CDR3nt: TGCGCCAGCAGCATAGACACTGAAGCTTTCTTT

abundance: -
v_gene: TRBV6-1
j_gene: TRBJ1-5
d_gene: -
CDR3aa: CASSEGEDKNQPQHF
CDR3nt: TGTGCCAGCAGTGAAGGAGAAGACAAGAATCAGCCCCAGCATTTT

abundance: -
v_gene: TRBV7-7
j_gene: TRBJ1-5
d_gene: -
CDR3aa: CASSIPPGIGENSNQPQHF
CDR3nt: TGTGCCAGCAGCATTCCCCCGGGCATCGGGGAAAATAGCAATCAGCCCCAGCATTTT

abundance: -
v_gene: TRBV6-5
j_gene: TRBJ1-2
d_gene: -
CDR3aa: CASGCWRLTGGYTF
CDR3nt: TGTGCCAGCGGGTGTTGGCGTTTGACGGGGGGCTACACCTTC

abundance: -
v_gene: TRBV4-2
j_gene: TRBJ2-7
d_gene: TRBD2
CDR3aa: CASSQDRTSGPYEQYF
CDR3nt: TGTGCCAGCAGCCAAGACCGGACTAGCGGACCCTACGAGCAGTACTTC

abundance: -
v_gene: TRBV5-4
j_gene: TRBJ2-1
d_gene: TRBD2
CDR3aa: CASSPMLRGGINEQFF
CDR3nt: TGTGCCAGCAGCCCAATGTTGCGGGGGGGCATCAATGAGCAGTTCTTC

abundance: once
v_gene: TRBV7-3
j_gene: TRBJ2-7
d_gene: -
CDR3aa: CASSLRQVPYEQYF
CDR3nt: TGTGCCAGCAGCTTAAGGCAGGTTCCCTACGAGCAGTACTTC